The 16 T cell receptor beta chains reported below all come from one sample, sequenced in a study of identical twins. TCRdb recomputed calls from the 5' RACE reads with MiXCR, one row per CDR3 protein. The sample lists roughly 240,000 distinct CDR3 sequences, around 7% occurring once. These data also formed part of another study, on yellow fever vaccine responses in identical twins.

The material sequenced was memory (CD45RO+) T cells sorted from blood. The receptors here all came from a woman aged 18-29 years in good health.

The DNA for the CDR3 is TGTGCCAGCAGCAAGCGCGGGAGGACATCGTCGCGGAACACTGAAGCTTTCTTT. Translated: CASSKRGRTSSRNTEAFF. This chain joins TRBV21-1 and TRBJ1-1. TRBV21-1 corresponds to a pseudogene. The CDR3 consists of 18 residues.

This clonotype has at least ten counts. This chain links TRBV9 with TRBJ2-5; weak D call: TRBD2 (5 bases). Germline V gene data show CDR1 as SGDLS and CDR2 as YYNGEE. Deletions cut 1 base from V and 5 bases from J, with 12 bases between. The CDR3 runs 14 residues. CDR3 DNA sequence: TGTGCCAGCAGCGTATCCGGGGTCCAGGAGACCCAGTACTTC. It codes for CASSVSGVQETQYF.

The chain is built from TRBV3-1 and TRBJ2-4; 10 nucleotides agree with TRBD1. Losses at the gene ends were 2 bases for V and 13 bases for J; bases not matched to a gene: 17. The CDR3 covers 17 residues. CDR1 and CDR2 (germline): LGHDT, YNNKEL (reference sequence). In DNA form, the CDR3 reads TGTGCCAGCAGCCAAACGGGGACAGGGGCAAGCCTAGGGGACCAGTACTTC. Translated, it gives CASSQTGTGASLGDQYF. Full variable domain (outside the CDR3, taken from reference TRBV3-1 and TRBJ2-4): DTAVSQTPKYLVTQMGNDKSIKCEQNLGHDTMYWYKQDSKKFLKIMFSYNNKELIINETVPNRFSPKSPDKAHLNLHINSLELGDSAVYFCASSQTGTGASLGDQYFGAGTRLSVL.

The J gene is TRBJ1-4, the V gene TRBV19, with 11 nucleotides matching TRBD1. The CDR3 is made up of 16 amino acids. V was pared by 7 bases and J by 0 bases, with 4 bases of the junction left unmatched. From germline, CDR1 is LNHDA and CDR2 SQIVND (reference sequence). CDR3 coding DNA: TGTGCCAGTAAAGGACAGGGGGCAGCAACTAATGAAAAACTGTTTTTT. Translating it yields CASKGQGAATNEKLFF.

This clonotype has only a few counts. The J gene is TRBJ2-3, the V gene TRBV12-5; D is ambiguous. This CDR3 spans 13 amino acids. V dropped 6 bases and J dropped 0 bases, with 7 bases sitting between them. Germline V gives CDR1 LGHNT, CDR2 FRNRAP. This CDR3 reads CASGFGSTDTQYF. DNA of the CDR3: TGTGCTAGTGGGTTCGGGAGCACAGATACGCAGTATTTT. The whole variable domain, filled in from reference TRBV12-5 and TRBJ2-3, reads DARVTQTPRHKVTEMGQEVTMRCQPILGHNTVFWYRQTMMQGLELLAYFRNRAPLDDSGMPKDRFSAEMPDATLATLKIQPSEPRDSAVYFCASGFGSTDTQYFGPGTRLTVL.

This clonotype was detected ten times or more. The V and J genes are TRBV5-1 and TRBJ1-4; TRBD1 matches 8 bases. V gave up 4 bases and J gave up 3 bases; unmatched junction bases: 8. Germline V gene data show CDR1 as SGHRS and CDR2 as YFSETQ. The CDR3 runs 16 residues. CDR3 DNA sequence: TGCGCCAGCAGCGTATCAGGGGGCTTGGCTAATGAAAAACTGTTTTTT. Translating gives CASSVSGGLANEKLFF.

The chain uses TRBV5-1 and TRBJ1-6; TRBD1 agrees at 10 bases. The junction had 8 bases not matched to a gene; V was cut back by 4 bases and J by 7 bases. The CDR3 is 16 residues long. In germline, CDR1 is SGHRS, CDR2 YFSETQ. The CDR3 coding sequence is TGCGCCAGCAGCCCGCCGGGACAGGGGCAAAATTCACCCCTCCACTTT. Encoded protein: CASSPPGQGQNSPLHF.

The chain recombines TRBV2 with TRBJ2-5, with D maybe TRBD2 (5 bases). CDR3 length equals 12 residues. Germline V gene data show CDR1 as SNHLY and CDR2 as FYNNEI. V shed 8 bases and J shed 5 bases, with 12 bases lying between them. The CDR3 reads CASGRGRETQYF. CDR3 bases: TGTGCCAGCGGCCGGGGAAGGGAGACCCAGTACTTC.

This clonotype has ten or more counts. The chain has TRBV15 and TRBJ1-5; 9 positions match TRBD1. Germline V gene lookup returns CDR1 LNHNV and CDR2 YYDKDF (reference sequence). The length of the CDR3 is 14 residues. After removal of 4 bases from V and 6 bases from J, the junction contained 4 bases not matched to a gene. CDR3 protein: CATSIQGASQPQHF. The CDR3 region has the DNA TGTGCCACCAGCATACAGGGGGCTAGTCAGCCCCAGCATTTT.

The sample holds one count of this clonotype. Since the CDR3 does not end with the conserved phenylalanine or tryptophan, this likely comes from a read error. The chain joins TRBV29-1 to TRBJ2-5; D not resolved. The V end lost 3 bases, the J end lost 5 bases, and 4 bases lay between the germline ends. The CDR3 totals 10 residues. CDR1 SQVTM and CDR2 ANQGSEA come from the germline V gene. CDR3 DNA sequence: TGCAGCGTTGATTTCGAGACCCAGTACCTC. This translates into CSVDFETQYL.

The CDR3 DNA is TGCGCCAGCAGCCAGGGACAGGGATTTGGGACCCAGTACTTC. It yields the protein CASSQGQGFGTQYF. J is TRBJ2-5 and V is TRBV5-1; 9 bases map to TRBD1. V lost 4 bases to trimming and J lost 7 bases; unmatched junction nucleotides: 8. Germline CDR1 and CDR2: SGHRS and YFSETQ. There are 14 residues in the CDR3.

This clonotype was seen many times. The gene calls are TRBV12-3 or TRBV12-4 and TRBJ1-1; D is ambiguous. The CDR3 runs 13 residues. The ends were cut back, 2 bases at V and 4 bases at J, with 8 bases in the middle. The CDR3 spells CASSLKVSTEAFF. For the CDR3, the DNA is TGTGCCAGCAGTTTAAAGGTTTCCACTGAAGCTTTCTTT.

The chain is built from TRBV9 and TRBJ2-7, with 7 bases fitting TRBD2. The junction had 4 bases not matched to a gene; V was cut back by 5 bases and J by 2 bases. In germline, CDR1 is SGDLS, CDR2 YYNGEE. The CDR3 runs to 13 residues. CDR3 sequence (DNA): TGTGCCAGCAGTCGGGACTACCCCTACGAGCAGTACTTC. Encoded protein: CASSRDYPYEQYF.

This clonotype was seen a few times. CDR3 nucleotide sequence: TGTGCCAGCGGACGTTCCGGGACAAGGCTTGATAATGAGCAGTTCTTC. Translation: CASGRSGTRLDNEQFF. The V gene is TRBV3-1, the J gene TRBJ2-1; maybe TRBD1 (6 bases). Germline-derived CDR1 and CDR2 are LGHDT and YNNKEL (reference sequence). Trimming removed 8 bases from V and 7 bases from J, with 24 bases in between. The CDR3 covers 16 residues.

The chain joins TRBV5-1 to TRBJ1-6; D perhaps matches TRBD1 (6 bases). Trimming cost V 4 bases and J 9 bases, with 17 bases left between them. Germline loops: CDR1 SGHRS, CDR2 YFSETQ. CDR3 length equals 15 residues. The CDR3 bases are TGCGCCAGCAGCCAAAGACAGGCGGGGAGTTCACCCCTCCACTTT. This gives the protein CASSQRQAGSSPLHF. The full variable domain, with the rest looked up from reference TRBV5-1 and TRBJ1-6, is KAGVTQTPRYLIKTRGQQVTLSCSPISGHRSVSWYQQTPGQGLQFLFEYFSETQRNKGNFPGRFSGRQFSNSRSEMNVSTLELGDSALYLCASSQRQAGSSPLHFGNGTRLTVT.

The table lists this clonotype with a few counts. The V and J genes are TRBV7-3 and TRBJ2-1; D may be TRBD2 (5 bases). Germline V gene sequence: CDR1 SGHTA, CDR2 FQGTGA. The V end was cut by 5 bases, the J end by 0 bases, with 14 bases between. The CDR3 has 16 amino acids. CDR3: CASSLSGLSSYNEQFF. The CDR3 DNA is TGTGCCAGCAGCCTAAGCGGCCTTAGCTCCTACAATGAGCAGTTCTTC.